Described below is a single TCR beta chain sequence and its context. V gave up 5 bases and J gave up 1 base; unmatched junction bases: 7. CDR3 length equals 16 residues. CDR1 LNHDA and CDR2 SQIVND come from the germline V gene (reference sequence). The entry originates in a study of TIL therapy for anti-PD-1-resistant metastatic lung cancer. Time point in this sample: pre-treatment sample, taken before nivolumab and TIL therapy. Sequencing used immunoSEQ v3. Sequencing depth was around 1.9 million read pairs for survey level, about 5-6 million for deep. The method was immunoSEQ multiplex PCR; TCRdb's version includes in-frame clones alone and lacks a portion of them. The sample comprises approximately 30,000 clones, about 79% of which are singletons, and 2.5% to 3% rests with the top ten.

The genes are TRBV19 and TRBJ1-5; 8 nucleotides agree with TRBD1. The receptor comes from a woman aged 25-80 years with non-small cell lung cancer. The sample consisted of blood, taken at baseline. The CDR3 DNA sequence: TGTGCCAGTAGTTCAAACGGACAGGGCAGCAATCAGCCCCAGCATTTT. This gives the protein CASSSNGQGSNQPQHF.